These 27 T cell receptor beta chains were all obtained from the same sample, sequenced in a study of blood T cells in healthy people across ages. It was with a sample-barcoded 5' primer and a J-beta primer mix that a second PCR of roughly 7 to 12 cycles was run. Via MiXCR, TCRdb re-called the 5' RACE reads, giving one row per CDR3 protein. This sample carries about 780,000 distinct CDR3 sequences, around 45% of them seen once, and the ten largest clones take less than 20%. Sequencing was done on a sample of blood. These receptors all stem from a man older than 75 in good health.

The chain combines TRBV24-1 with TRBJ2-1; no reliable D call. The CDR3 has 15 amino acids. Trimming left V 3 bases short and J 0 bases short, with 8 bases between. Looked up from germline, CDR1 is KGHDR and CDR2 is SFDVKD. For the CDR3, the DNA is TGTGCCACCAGTGATACAGCATCCTCCTACAATGAGCAGTTCTTC. Protein: CATSDTASSYNEQFF.

This clonotype was counted between two and nine times. The V and J genes are TRBV5-6 and TRBJ1-2; the match to TRBD1 covers 8 bases. Germline CDR1 is SGHDT and CDR2 is YYEEEE. The J segment lost 3 bases and the V segment lost 4 bases, leaving 5 bases of the junction unmatched. There are 14 residues in the CDR3. The CDR3, as DNA: TGTGCCAGCAGCCCGACAGGGGCTGACTATGGCTACACCTTC. Translation gives CASSPTGADYGYTF.

This clonotype turned up a few times. The chain combines TRBV7-3 with TRBJ2-1, with 7 bases identical to TRBD1. Germline loops: CDR1 SGHTA, CDR2 FQGTGA. This CDR3 has 15 residues. V was clipped by 5 bases and J by 5 bases; unmatched bases: 9. The CDR3 loop reads CASSPNRDSNNEQFF. Written as DNA, the CDR3 is TGTGCCAGCAGCCCAAACCGGGACAGTAACAATGAGCAGTTCTTC.

This clonotype showed up many times. J is TRBJ2-5 and V is TRBV12-3 or TRBV12-4, with D tentatively TRBD1 (5 bases). The CDR3 extends over 13 amino acids. V gave up 6 bases and J gave up 2 bases, with 10 bases separating them. This CDR3 reads CASRLGPQETQYF. CDR3 nucleotides: TGTGCCAGCAGGCTGGGGCCGCAAGAGACCCAGTACTTC.

This chain connects TRBV11-2 to TRBJ2-1, with 7 bases lining up with TRBD2. Germline V lookup: CDR1 SGHAT, CDR2 FQNNGV. CDR3 length: 12 amino acids. V gave up 6 bases and J gave up 8 bases; unmatched junction bases: 4. As DNA, the CDR3 is TGTGCCAGCAGAAGACTAGCCCATGAGCAGTTCTTC. Amino acid sequence: CASRRLAHEQFF.

The genes are TRBV29-1 and TRBJ2-5, with no clear D. Germline V gene data show CDR1 as SQVTM and CDR2 as ANQGSEA. The CDR3 contains 13 residues. V was pared by 0 bases and J by 2 bases, with 7 bases between. This CDR3 reads CSVEDPSQETQYF. The CDR3 nucleotides are TGCAGCGTTGAAGATCCGTCTCAAGAGACCCAGTACTTC.

This clonotype has a handful of counts. The chain combines TRBV28 with TRBJ2-7; TRBD1 agrees at 10 bases. The CDR3 covers 14 residues. Germline V gene sequence: CDR1 MDHEN, CDR2 SYDVKM. Trimming cost V 10 bases and J 3 bases; bases outside gene matches: 9. The CDR3 coding sequence is TGTGCCACCTTGGGGGACAGGGGACTCTACGAGCAGTACTTC. Protein sequence: CATLGDRGLYEQYF.

This clonotype was found many times. The chain joins TRBV30 to TRBJ1-1; no reliable D call. The CDR3 extends over 13 amino acids. Germline values: CDR1 GTSNPN, CDR2 SVGIG (reference sequence). V dropped 2 bases and J dropped 3 bases, with 10 bases sitting between them. The CDR3 DNA follows: TGTGCCTGGAGTTGGCGGCAGTACACTGAAGCTTTCTTT. The encoded protein is CAWSWRQYTEAFF.

The genes are TRBV2 and TRBJ2-3; the D gene is possibly TRBD2 (6 bases). The germline gives CDR1 SNHLY, CDR2 FYNNEI. V was trimmed by 7 bases and J by 2 bases, leaving 13 bases between them. This CDR3 spans 14 amino acids. The CDR3 coding sequence is TGTGCCAGCAACCGGGAGTCTTTCACAGATACGCAGTATTTT. Residues: CASNRESFTDTQYF.

At least ten counts were recorded for this clonotype. The genes are TRBV7-6 and TRBJ1-4; 9 bases match TRBD1. The CDR3 covers 14 residues. The ends lost 5 bases at V and 7 bases at J; junction bases unmatched: 5. Germline CDR1 SGHVS, CDR2 FNYEAQ. The chain's CDR3 is CASSPGTGFEKLFF. The CDR3 DNA reads TGTGCCAGCAGCCCAGGGACAGGGTTTGAAAAACTGTTTTTT.

This clonotype is a singleton in its sample. The chain uses TRBV11-3 and TRBJ2-1, with D maybe TRBD1 (6 bases). Trimming cost V 3 bases and J 4 bases, with 13 bases left between them. This CDR3 spans 15 amino acids. From germline, CDR1 is SGHNT and CDR2 YENEEA. This chain's CDR3 is CASSFRQDGYNEQFF. CDR3 in DNA: TGTGCCAGCAGCTTCAGACAGGACGGGTACAATGAGCAGTTCTTC.

The genes are TRBV18 and TRBJ2-7; D tentatively fits TRBD1 or TRBD2 (5 bases each). Germline CDR1 is KGHSH and CDR2 is LQKENI. This CDR3 spans 13 amino acids. V was shortened by 4 bases and J by 5 bases, with 12 bases between the two germline ends. CDR3: CASSRSGRDEQYF. The CDR3 nucleotides read TGTGCCAGCTCACGATCGGGACGGGACGAGCAGTACTTC.

The chain employs TRBV9 and TRBJ2-7; a possible D gene is TRBD1 (5 bases). The DNA end is a closer match to TRBJ2-5, so the J assignment may be wrong. CDR1 and CDR2 from the germline V gene are SGDLS and YYNGEE. The CDR3 consists of 14 residues. The CDR3 DNA follows: TGTGCCAGCAGCGGAAGGGGATATGGAGAGACCCAGTACTTC. Translating it yields CASSGRGYGETQYF.

A remark on this clonotype: As the CDR3 is not closed by the conserved phenylalanine or tryptophan, this likely results from a read error. The chain carries TRBV5-1 and TRBJ2-4; TRBD2 might be the D (6 bases). Trimming stripped 0 bases from V and 13 bases from J, with 17 bases between. CDR3 size: 14 residues. Germline V CDR1 and CDR2: SGHRS, YFSETQ. The CDR3 coding sequence is TGCGCCAGCAGCTTGGGTTCACTTGGAGGGGAGCAGTACCTC. Amino acid sequence: CASSLGSLGGEQYL.

The V and J genes are TRBV7-3 and TRBJ2-1; 8 positions match TRBD2. Per the germline V gene, CDR1 is SGHTA and CDR2 is FQGTGA. V lost 3 bases, J lost 6 bases, and 4 bases stayed unmatched. The CDR3 spans 14 residues. CDR3 coding DNA: TGTGCCAGCAGCTTCCCCGGGACTAGCAATGAGCAGTTCTTC. It codes for CASSFPGTSNEQFF.

The sample holds a few counts of this clonotype. The V gene is TRBV20-1, the J gene TRBJ2-4; maybe TRBD2 (5 bases). This CDR3 is built from 15 residues. The V gene's germline CDR1 is DFQATT and CDR2 SNEGSKA (reference sequence). The V and J ends lost 5 bases and 1 base respectively, with 15 bases between them. For the CDR3, the DNA is TGCAGTGCTGCCGGACTGGGTAGGGCCAAAAACATTCAGTACTTC. It codes for CSAAGLGRAKNIQYF.

The chain joins TRBV7-8 to TRBJ1-2; 9 bases align to TRBD1. The CDR3 runs 17 residues. Germline assignment: CDR1 SGHVS and CDR2 FQNEAQ. V shed 3 bases and J 8 bases; nucleotides not matched to a gene: 16. The CDR3 DNA is TGTGCCAGCAGCTTCGGCCCACCCGGGACAGGGACAGGAGGCTACACCTTC. Translating gives CASSFGPPGTGTGGYTF.

The chain couples TRBV6-5 to TRBJ2-3; 7 nucleotides agree with TRBD2. Per the germline V gene, CDR1 is MNHEY and CDR2 is SVGAGI. The CDR3 totals 14 residues. The trim removed 0 bases at V and 3 bases at J, leaving 0 bases unmatched. The CDR3 DNA sequence: TGTGCCAGCAGTTACTCGCGGGAGACAGATACGCAGTATTTT. Translated: CASSYSRETDTQYF.

Regarding this clonotype: At one end, the junction sequence differs from germline, possibly due to a read error. This chain connects TRBV5-1 to TRBJ2-1; the D call may be TRBD1 or TRBD2 (6 bases each). Per the germline V gene, CDR1 is SGHRS and CDR2 is YFSETQ. The CDR3 extends over 14 amino acids. This CDR3 is CASSSGAWDKEQFF. Here the CDR3 DNA reads TGCGCCAGCAGCTCGGGGGCCTGGGACAAGGAGCAGTTCTTC.

The sample holds a few counts of this clonotype. The chain links TRBV28 to TRBJ2-1; possible D gene TRBD2, 5 bases. From germline, CDR1 is MDHEN and CDR2 SYDVKM. This CDR3 has 14 amino acids. Trimming removed 2 bases from V and 6 bases from J, with 11 bases in between. Written as DNA, the CDR3 is TGTGCCAGCAGTTTAAGGCTAGCTTCCAATGAGCAGTTCTTC. This gives the protein CASSLRLASNEQFF.

There are many counts of this clonotype. CDR3 in amino acids: CASSFAGSSYNEQFF. The CDR3 coding sequence is TGTGCCAGCAGTTTCGCCGGGAGCTCCTACAATGAGCAGTTCTTC. The chain is built from TRBV28 and TRBJ2-1; D perhaps matches TRBD2 (6 bases). This CDR3 contains 15 residues. From germline, CDR1 is MDHEN and CDR2 SYDVKM. The V gene lost 3 bases and the J gene lost 0 bases, with 9 bases spanning the gap.

The chain has TRBV25-1 and TRBJ2-3, with 7 bases matching TRBD1. Germline values: CDR1 MGHDK, CDR2 SYGVNS. The CDR3 spans 15 residues. V lost 3 bases and J lost 1; bases outside the gene matches: 4. The chain's CDR3 is CASSDFGQGTDTQYF. CDR3 nucleotide sequence: TGTGCCAGCAGTGACTTCGGACAGGGCACAGATACGCAGTATTTT.

This clonotype was observed many times. This chain links TRBV28 with TRBJ2-7, with D perhaps TRBD2 (6 bases). The CDR3 is made up of 15 amino acids. Germline V gene lookup returns CDR1 MDHEN and CDR2 SYDVKM. The V end lost 1 base, the J end lost 3 bases, and 13 bases lay between the germline ends. Here the CDR3 DNA reads TGTGCCAGCAGTTTATATCCTAGCGTTGGCTACGAGCAGTACTTC. It yields the protein CASSLYPSVGYEQYF.

This clonotype was detected only once. This chain connects TRBV15 to TRBJ1-5; D remains ambiguous. This CDR3 spans 16 amino acids. V lost 1 base and J 0 bases, leaving 10 bases between the germline ends. The germline CDR1 and CDR2 sequences are LNHNV and YYDKDF (reference sequence). The DNA of the CDR3 is TGTGCCACCAGCAGAGGTCCGGACCATAGCAATCAGCCCCAGCATTTT. Its protein product is CATSRGPDHSNQPQHF.

This chain connects TRBV7-9 to TRBJ2-5, with 8 positions matching TRBD1. Germline V gives CDR1 SEHNR, CDR2 FQNEAQ (reference sequence). The CDR3 has 15 amino acids. V lost 2 bases, J lost 3 bases, and 5 bases stayed unmatched. CDR3 sequence (DNA): TGTGCCAGCAGCTTAACGCAGGGGGCGAAAGAGACCCAGTACTTC. It specifies CASSLTQGAKETQYF.

This clonotype was found a few times. The genes are TRBV10-3 and TRBJ2-1; D not resolved. The CDR3 contains 14 residues. Per the germline V gene, CDR1 is ENHRY and CDR2 is SYGVKD. V shed 0 bases and J shed 6 bases, with 9 bases lying between them. CDR3: CAISESTFPNEQFF. The CDR3 nucleotides read TGTGCCATCAGTGAGTCGACTTTTCCCAATGAGCAGTTCTTC.

This clonotype was detected a few times. The gene calls are TRBV30 and TRBJ2-7; 10 nucleotides match TRBD2. The CDR3 loop spans 16 amino acids. CDR1 is GTSNPN and CDR2 is SVGIG in the germline V gene (reference sequence). Germline trimming cut 0 bases from V and 4 bases from J; bases unmatched to any gene: 9. CDR3 protein: CAWSVGLAGVSYEQYF. The CDR3 DNA follows: TGTGCCTGGAGTGTAGGCCTAGCGGGAGTTTCTTACGAGCAGTACTTC.